These 5 T cell receptor beta chains were sequenced from one sample in a study of lymphopenia after photon versus proton radiotherapy. The method was immunoSEQ multiplex PCR; TCRdb's version includes in-frame clones alone and lacks a portion of them. The top ten clones hold around 4.7% of a sample with approximately 150,000 clones, more than 85% of them seen once. The source was peripheral blood, collected from a patient treated with photon-based radiotherapy. These receptors all stem from a man aged 50 to 60 with gastric cancer.

V usage is TRBV7-9 and J usage is TRBJ2-2, with D uncertain. Per germline, CDR1 SEHNR and CDR2 FQNEAQ (reference sequence). The CDR3 is 14 residues long. Trimming removed 5 bases from V and 5 bases from J, with 12 bases in between. The CDR3 DNA is TGTGCCAGCAGCCCACCACCGTTGACCGGGGAGCTGTTTTTT. Translating gives CASSPPPLTGELFF.

The rearrangement joins TRBV25-1 to TRBJ2-3, with 8 positions matching TRBD1. Germline CDR1 is MGHDK and CDR2 is SYGVNS. Trimming removed 4 bases from V and 5 bases from J; junction bases left unmatched: 5. The CDR3 extends over 14 amino acids. CDR3 protein: CASSVPGGVDTQYF. CDR3 nucleotides: TGTGCCAGCAGTGTTCCAGGGGGCGTAGATACGCAGTATTTT.

The chain recombines TRBV7-2 with TRBJ2-2, with D perhaps matching TRBD1 or TRBD2 (5 bases each). Trimming stripped 4 bases from V and 6 bases from J, with 18 bases between. Germline assignment: CDR1 SGHTA and CDR2 FQGNSA. The CDR3 runs 16 residues. This CDR3 is CASSSSGARGAGELFF. As DNA, the CDR3 is TGTGCCAGCAGCTCATCCGGGGCACGAGGGGCCGGGGAGCTGTTTTTT.

The V and J genes are TRBV12-5 and TRBJ1-5; 9 nucleotides agree with TRBD1. The CDR3 loop spans 17 amino acids. The V gene end was trimmed by 1 base and the J gene end by 2 bases; junction bases not matched to a gene: 6. Germline values: CDR1 LGHNT, CDR2 FRNRAP. This CDR3 reads CASGLDRTGDGNQPQHF. CDR3 DNA: TGTGCTAGTGGTTTGGATCGGACAGGGGATGGCAATCAGCCCCAGCATTTT.

The rearrangement uses TRBV29-1 and TRBJ1-5, with a weak D call TRBD1 (6 bases). The CDR3 consists of 16 residues. Germline V gives CDR1 SQVTM, CDR2 ANQGSEA. The ends were cut back, 6 bases at V and 3 bases at J, with 21 bases in the middle. The CDR3 nucleotides are TGCAGCGTCCAAGGGGGGGGCAGGGGACCCAATCAGCCCCAGCATTTT. Its translation is CSVQGGGRGPNQPQHF.